The source of this T cell receptor beta chain is a study of blood T cell repertoires in COVID-19. Background on the study: Material from acute and convalescent COVID-19 was sourced from the United States, Italy and Spain. The cDNA or gDNA used as material had been derived from T cells, B-cell-depleted T cells, or PBMCs.

Germline CDR1 is MNHEY and CDR2 is SMNVEV (reference sequence). The CDR3 is 15 residues long. V was pared by 5 bases and J by 1 base, with 7 bases of the junction left unmatched. Original handling: Reference gene primer amplification gave estimated nucleated cell counts. Produced via immunoSEQ multiplex PCR; TCRdb's table is partial and in-frame only. That table furnishes V, J and clone size, whereas the DNA furnished D and trimming. Seen here are about 230,000 clones, over 80% observed once, and the top ten hold more than 25%. The rearrangement joins TRBV27 to TRBJ2-7, with 8 bases identical to TRBD1. This sequence was found in a man aged 35-49 years with acute or convalescent COVID-19. Sequencing was performed on peripheral blood. CDR3 coding DNA: TGTGCCAGCAGTCCTCAGGACAGGGTATCCTACGAGCAGTACTTC. It yields the protein CASSPQDRVSYEQYF.